This is a list of T cell receptor beta chains from one sample in a study of long-term antiretroviral therapy in people with HIV. Clones were read by immunoSEQ multiplex PCR, and TCRdb kept only the in-frame ones, dropping some. The table has about 34,000 clones, 94% seen once; the top ten hold about 4%. The material was unsorted PBMCs, obtained more than 5 years after starting antiretroviral therapy. The receptors shown here come from a woman between 50 and 59 years old with HIV. Both conserved end residues are part of each CDR3. Fields, in order: clone size, V gene, J gene, D gene, CDR3 length, CDR3 DNA, CDR3 protein. A D gene is named only where the DNA matches it firmly. The size of a clone is reported for some rows only, either as once, few or many, or as a class for expanded clones.

>.|TRBV7-2|TRBJ1-6|.|15
TGTGCCAGCAGCTTAGATGGGTCCTTATATTCACCCCTCCACTTT
CASSLDGSLYSPLHF
>.|TRBV5-6|TRBJ1-2|.|14
TGTGCCAGCAGCTTGGTGGGGGACAACTATGGCTACACCTTC
CASSLVGDNYGYTF
>.|TRBV7-2|TRBJ2-1|TRBD2|16
TGTGCCAGCAGCTTAAACGGGGGGATCAGCTACAATGAGCAGTTCTTC
CASSLNGGISYNEQFF
>.|TRBV6-6|TRBJ1-4|TRBD1|14
TGTGCCAGCAGTAGGGACAGCTCGAATGAAAAACTGTTTTTT
CASSRDSSNEKLFF
>.|TRBV6-1|TRBJ1-1|TRBD1|15
TGTGCCAGCAGTCCACAGGGGCCCGCGAACACTGAAGCTTTCTTT
CASSPQGPANTEAFF
>once|TRBV9|TRBJ2-7|TRBD2|15
TGTGCCAGCAGCCCTCGGACTAGCGGGGTTAACGAGCAGTACTTC
CASSPRTSGVNEQYF
>.|TRBV6-5|TRBJ2-7|TRBD2|15
TGTGCCAGCAGTTATCAAGCGGGGTCCTCCTACGAGCAGTACTTC
CASSYQAGSSYEQYF
>.|TRBV6-5|TRBJ2-2|.|15
TGTGCCAGCAGTTACTCCCGGGGTTACACCGGGGAGCTGTTTTTT
CASSYSRGYTGELFF
>.|TRBV7-3|TRBJ2-5|.|14
TGTGCCAGCAGCTTTTCGGGGGCACAAGAGACCCAGTACTTC
CASSFSGAQETQYF
>.|TRBV4-2|TRBJ1-6|.|14
TGTGCCAGCAGCCAAGTGAGGTGGTCCCCACCCCTCCACTTT
CASSQVRWSPPLHF
>once|TRBV7-8|TRBJ2-7|.|14
TGTGCCAGCAGGCAAGCGGTAGGACCCTACGAGCAGTACTTC
CASRQAVGPYEQYF
>.|TRBV5-1|TRBJ2-3|.|14
TGCGCCAGCAGCTCGGAAGGACAGCCCGATACGCAGTATTTT
CASSSEGQPDTQYF
>once|TRBV2|TRBJ1-1|.|12
TGTGCCAGCAGTGAAGAGGTTGGGCATGCTTTCTTT
CASSEEVGHAFF
>.|TRBV6-6|TRBJ1-5|.|12
TGTGCCAGCAAGCGGGCGGATCAGCCCCAGCATTTT
CASKRADQPQHF
>.|TRBV4-2|TRBJ1-2|.|16
TGTGCCAGCAGCCAAGGACAAGGGGCCGATAACTATGGCTACACCTTC
CASSQGQGADNYGYTF
>.|TRBV14|TRBJ1-3|.|15
TGTGCCAGCAGCCATGACAGCAACTCTGGAAACACCATATATTTT
CASSHDSNSGNTIYF
>.|TRBV11-2|TRBJ2-4|TRBD1|11
TGTGCCAGCAGCCAAGGGACAGTCTATTCCTTC
CASSQGTVYSF
>once|TRBV5-6|TRBJ2-5|TRBD1|16
TGTGCCAGCAGCTCCGCTAGACAGGGGCCTCAAGAGACCCAGTACTTC
CASSSARQGPQETQYF
>.|TRBV19|TRBJ1-1|.|15
TGTGCCAGTAGAGTTTCCCCCGGGGAGAACACTGAAGCTTTCTTT
CASRVSPGENTEAFF
>.|TRBV15|TRBJ1-5|.|15
TGTGCCACCAGCAGAGGAGGGAATAGCAATCAGCCCCAGCATTTT
CATSRGGNSNQPQHF
>.|TRBV10-3|TRBJ1-1|.|13
TGTGCCATCAGTCAGGGTGAACGGGCTGAAGCTTTCTTT
CAISQGERAEAFF
>once|TRBV9|TRBJ2-1|TRBD2|17
TGTGCCAGCAGCGTAGTGGTAGCGGGGGCCAACATGAATGAGCAGTTCTTC
CASSVVVAGANMNEQFF
>.|TRBV5-4|TRBJ2-5|TRBD1|13
TGTGCCAGCAGACCAGGGGGCGGTGAGACCCAGTACTTC
CASRPGGGETQYF
>once|TRBV30|TRBJ1-5|.|13
TGTGCCTGGAGTGTGCAGGGTGATCAGCCCCAGCATTTT
CAWSVQGDQPQHF
>.|TRBV7-3|TRBJ1-1|.|14
TGTGCCAGCAGCTTATCTCCAGGGAACACTGAAGCTTTCTTT
CASSLSPGNTEAFF
>.|TRBV5-1|TRBJ2-5|.|14
TGCGCCAGCAGGTCCCTAGCGCAGCAAGAGACCCAGTACTTC
CASRSLAQQETQYF
>.|TRBV6-6|TRBJ1-2|TRBD1|14
TGTGCCAGCAGTTACTCAGAACAGGGGAATGGCTACACCTTC
CASSYSEQGNGYTF
>.|TRBV11-2|TRBJ1-5|.|15
TGTGCCAGCAGCTTAGATGGGAGGGAAAATCAGCCCCAGCATTTT
CASSLDGRENQPQHF
>.|TRBV7-9|TRBJ2-3|TRBD2|15
TGTGCCAGCAGCAAGACTAGCGGGGGGCCAGATACGCAGTATTTT
CASSKTSGGPDTQYF
>.|TRBV5-1|TRBJ2-7|.|15
TGCGCCAGCAGCCAGAATCCGGGACAAGACTACGAGCAGTACTTC
CASSQNPGQDYEQYF
>.|TRBV5-6|TRBJ1-2|.|12
TGTGCCAGCAGCTCAATTGATTATGGCTACACCTTC
CASSSIDYGYTF
>.|TRBV5-6|TRBJ2-7|TRBD2|16
TGTGCCAGCAGCTTGGCCCGGGCTAGCGGATTCTACGAGCAGTACTTC
CASSLARASGFYEQYF
>.|TRBV19|TRBJ2-6|.|15
TGTGCCAGTAGTACGCCAGTGACCGGGGCCAACGTCCTGACTTTC
CASSTPVTGANVLTF
>.|TRBV2|TRBJ1-1|TRBD1|13
TGTGCCAGCAGTGGGGACAGCTACACTGAAGCTTTCTTT
CASSGDSYTEAFF
>.|TRBV4-3|TRBJ2-1|TRBD1|15
TGCGCCAGCAGCGAATCCTGGACAGGGGGGAATGAGCAGTTCTTC
CASSESWTGGNEQFF
>.|TRBV5-1|TRBJ2-2|.|14
TGCGCCAGCAGCTTGGGCGGAAACACCGGGGAGCTGTTTTTT
CASSLGGNTGELFF
>.|TRBV2|TRBJ1-1|.|13
TGTGCCAGCCATCCGGACAGCTACACTGAAGCTTTCTTT
CASHPDSYTEAFF
>.|TRBV6-5|TRBJ1-1|.|15
TGTGCCAGCACCTCACACGGGGGCGGGGGGACTGAAGCTTTCTTT
CASTSHGGGGTEAFF
>.|TRBV10-3|TRBJ2-7|TRBD2|14
TGTGCCATCGCGACGAGCGGGGGCTCCTACGAGCAGTACTTC
CAIATSGGSYEQYF
>.|TRBV29-1|TRBJ1-2|.|13
TGCAGCGTGTTTTGGACAGAGCTTTTCGGCTACACCTTC
CSVFWTELFGYTF
>.|TRBV6-1|TRBJ1-1|.|14
TGTGCCAGCAGTATCCCAGGCTCCCACACTGAAGCTTTCTTT
CASSIPGSHTEAFF
>.|TRBV5-6|TRBJ2-7|.|13
TGTGCCAGCACCCTATACAGGGTCCGTGAGCAGTACTTC
CASTLYRVREQYF
>.|TRBV11-2|TRBJ2-3|.|15
TGTGCCAGCAGCTTAAGACCAGGGGCCACAGATACGCAGTATTTT
CASSLRPGATDTQYF
>once|TRBV13|TRBJ1-6|.|18
TGTGCCAGCAGCCCGAATGCCGATATACGCTCCTATAATTCACCCCTCCACTTT
CASSPNADIRSYNSPLHF
>.|TRBV4-1|TRBJ2-5|.|15
TGCGCCAGCAGCCAATCCGCCGGGCGTAGGGAGACCCAGTACTTC
CASSQSAGRRETQYF
>.|TRBV7-2|TRBJ2-5|TRBD2|14
TGTGCCAGCAGCTTCAACGGGGGGGAGGAGACCCAGTACTTC
CASSFNGGEETQYF
>.|TRBV7-2|TRBJ2-3|.|14
TGTGCCAGCAGCTTAGGAGGGTATACAGATACGCAGTATTTT
CASSLGGYTDTQYF
>.|TRBV30|TRBJ1-4|.|14
TGTGCCTGGAGTATAAAGGGAAGGGGTGAAAAACTGTTTTTT
CAWSIKGRGEKLFF
>.|TRBV2|TRBJ1-1|.|14
TGTGCCAGCAGTGCCCGTGGCGTGAACACTGAAGCTTTCTTT
CASSARGVNTEAFF
>.|TRBV10-2|TRBJ2-3|.|14
TGCGCCAGCAGTGAAGGAGGGAGCGCGGATACGCAGTATTTT
CASSEGGSADTQYF